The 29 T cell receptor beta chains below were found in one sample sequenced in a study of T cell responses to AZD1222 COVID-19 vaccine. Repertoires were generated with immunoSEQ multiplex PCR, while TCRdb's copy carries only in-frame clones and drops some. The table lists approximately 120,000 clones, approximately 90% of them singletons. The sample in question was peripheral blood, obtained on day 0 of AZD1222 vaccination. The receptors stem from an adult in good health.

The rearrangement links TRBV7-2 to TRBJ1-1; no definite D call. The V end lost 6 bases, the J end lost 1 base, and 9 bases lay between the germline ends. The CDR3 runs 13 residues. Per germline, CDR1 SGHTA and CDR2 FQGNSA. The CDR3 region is CASSSNTNTEAFF. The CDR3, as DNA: TGTGCCAGCAGTTCGAACACGAACACTGAAGCTTTCTTT. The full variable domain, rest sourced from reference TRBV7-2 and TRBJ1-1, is GAGVSQSPSNKVTEKGKDVELRCDPISGHTALYWYRQSLGQGLEFLIYFQGNSAPDKSGLPSDRFSAERTGGSVSTLTIQRTQQEDSAVYLCASSSNTNTEAFFGQGTRLTVV.

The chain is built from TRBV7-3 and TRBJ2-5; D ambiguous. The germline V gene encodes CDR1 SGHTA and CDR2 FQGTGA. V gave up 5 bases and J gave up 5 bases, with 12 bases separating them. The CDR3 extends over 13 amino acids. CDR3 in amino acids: CASSPMGYETQYF. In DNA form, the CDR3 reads TGTGCCAGCAGCCCCATGGGGTATGAGACCCAGTACTTC.

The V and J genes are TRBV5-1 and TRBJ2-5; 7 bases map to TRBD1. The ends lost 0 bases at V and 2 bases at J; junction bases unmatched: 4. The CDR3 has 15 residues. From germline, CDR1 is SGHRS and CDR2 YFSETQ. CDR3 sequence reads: CASSLEQGRQETQYF. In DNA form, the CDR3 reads TGCGCCAGCAGCTTGGAACAGGGGAGACAAGAGACCCAGTACTTC.

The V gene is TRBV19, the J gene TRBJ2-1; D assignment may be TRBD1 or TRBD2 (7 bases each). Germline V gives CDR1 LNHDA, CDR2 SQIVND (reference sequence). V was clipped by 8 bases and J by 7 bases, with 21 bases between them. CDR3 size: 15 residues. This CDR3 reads CASRQGGARRNEQFF. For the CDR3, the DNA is TGTGCCAGTCGCCAGGGGGGGGCCCGCAGGAATGAGCAGTTCTTC. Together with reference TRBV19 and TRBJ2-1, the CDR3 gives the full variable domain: DGGITQSPKYLFRKEGQNVTLSCEQNLNHDAMYWYRQDPGQGLRLIYYSQIVNDFQKGDIAEGYSVSREKKESFPLTVTSAQKNPTAFYLCASRQGGARRNEQFFGPGTRLTVL.

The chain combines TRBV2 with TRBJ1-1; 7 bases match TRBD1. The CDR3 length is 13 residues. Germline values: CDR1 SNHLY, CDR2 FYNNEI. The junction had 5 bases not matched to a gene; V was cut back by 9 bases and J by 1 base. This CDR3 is CARARGRNTEAFF. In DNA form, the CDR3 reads TGTGCCAGAGCCAGGGGGAGGAACACTGAAGCTTTCTTT.

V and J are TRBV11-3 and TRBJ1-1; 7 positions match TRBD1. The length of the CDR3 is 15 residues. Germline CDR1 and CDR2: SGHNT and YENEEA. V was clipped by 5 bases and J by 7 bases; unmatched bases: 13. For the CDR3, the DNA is TGTGCCAGCAGCCCCCGACAGGGACCATCAATTGAAGCTTTCTTT. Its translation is CASSPRQGPSIEAFF.

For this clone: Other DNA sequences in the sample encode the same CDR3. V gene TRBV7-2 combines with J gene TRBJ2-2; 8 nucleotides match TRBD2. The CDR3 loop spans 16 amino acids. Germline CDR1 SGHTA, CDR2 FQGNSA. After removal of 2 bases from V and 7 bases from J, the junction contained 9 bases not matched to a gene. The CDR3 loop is CASSLRPGGRGGELFF. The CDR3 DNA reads TGTGCCAGCAGCTTACGGCCGGGGGGGAGAGGCGGGGAGCTGTTTTTT.

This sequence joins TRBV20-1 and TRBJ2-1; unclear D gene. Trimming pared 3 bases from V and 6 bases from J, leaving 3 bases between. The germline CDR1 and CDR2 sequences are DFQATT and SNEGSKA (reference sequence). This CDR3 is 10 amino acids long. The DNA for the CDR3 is TGCAGTGCTAGTATCAATGAGCAGTTCTTC. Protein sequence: CSASINEQFF.

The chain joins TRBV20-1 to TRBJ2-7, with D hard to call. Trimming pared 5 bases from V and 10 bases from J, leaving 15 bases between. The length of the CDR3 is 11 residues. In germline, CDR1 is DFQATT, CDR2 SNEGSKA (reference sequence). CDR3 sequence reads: CSAPTDREQYF. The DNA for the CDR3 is TGCAGTGCTCCCACCGACCGTGAACAGTACTTC.

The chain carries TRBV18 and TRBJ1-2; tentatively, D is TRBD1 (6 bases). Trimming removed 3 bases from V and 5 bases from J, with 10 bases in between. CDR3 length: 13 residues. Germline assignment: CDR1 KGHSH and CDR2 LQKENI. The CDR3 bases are TGTGCCAGCTCACCGGGGGCAGGGTATGGCTACACCTTC. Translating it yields CASSPGAGYGYTF.

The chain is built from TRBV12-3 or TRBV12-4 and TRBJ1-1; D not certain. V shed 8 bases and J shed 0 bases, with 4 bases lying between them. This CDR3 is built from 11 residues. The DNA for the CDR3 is TGTGCCAGCTCAGTGAACACTGAAGCTTTCTTT. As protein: CASSVNTEAFF.

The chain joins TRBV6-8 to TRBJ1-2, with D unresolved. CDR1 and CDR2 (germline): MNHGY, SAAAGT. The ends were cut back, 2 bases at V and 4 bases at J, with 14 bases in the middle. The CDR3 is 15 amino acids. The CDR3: CASSYPLGQFYGYTF. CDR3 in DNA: TGTGCCAGCAGTTACCCCCTAGGGCAGTTCTATGGCTACACCTTC.

CDR3: CASSFGLRVRTEAFF. DNA of the CDR3: TGTGCCAGCAGTTTTGGTCTCAGGGTGAGAACTGAAGCTTTCTTT. V usage is TRBV28 and J usage is TRBJ1-1; a weak D match, TRBD1 (5 bases). The V gene lost 3 bases and the J gene lost 5 bases, with 16 bases spanning the gap. Germline-derived CDR1 and CDR2 are MDHEN and SYDVKM. The CDR3 covers 15 residues.

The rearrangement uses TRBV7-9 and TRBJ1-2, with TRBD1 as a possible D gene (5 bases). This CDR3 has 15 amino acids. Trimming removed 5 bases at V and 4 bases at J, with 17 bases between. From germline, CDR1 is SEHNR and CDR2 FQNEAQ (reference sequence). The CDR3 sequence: CASSTPGPLGYGYTF. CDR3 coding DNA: TGTGCCAGCAGCACCCCAGGGCCATTAGGCTATGGCTACACCTTC.

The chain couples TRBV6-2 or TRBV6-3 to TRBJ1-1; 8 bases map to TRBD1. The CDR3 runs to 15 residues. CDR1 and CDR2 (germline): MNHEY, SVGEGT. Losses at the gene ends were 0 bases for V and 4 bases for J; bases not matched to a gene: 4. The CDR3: CASSYSWTGRTEAFF. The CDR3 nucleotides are TGTGCCAGCAGTTACTCCTGGACAGGGCGCACTGAAGCTTTCTTT.

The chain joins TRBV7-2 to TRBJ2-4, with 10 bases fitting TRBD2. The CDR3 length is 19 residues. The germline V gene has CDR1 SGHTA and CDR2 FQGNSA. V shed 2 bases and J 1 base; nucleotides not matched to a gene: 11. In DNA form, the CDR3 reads TGTGCCAGCAGCTTAAACCTTAGCGGGGGGCTGGGGGCCAAAAACATTCAGTACTTC. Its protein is CASSLNLSGGLGAKNIQYF.

The CDR3 reads CASSTGSSYEQYV. DNA of the CDR3: TGTGCCAGCAGTACCGGGAGTTCCTACGAGCAGTACGTC. The chain couples TRBV6-5 to TRBJ2-7; TRBD2 might be the D (6 bases). This CDR3 has 13 residues. V was pared by 5 bases and J by 1 base, with 9 bases between. Germline CDR1 reads MNHEY; CDR2 reads SVGAGI.

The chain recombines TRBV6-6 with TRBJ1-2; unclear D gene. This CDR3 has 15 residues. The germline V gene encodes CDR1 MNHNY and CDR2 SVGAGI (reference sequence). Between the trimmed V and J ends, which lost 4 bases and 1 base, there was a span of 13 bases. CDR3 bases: TGTGCCAGCAGTTCCTACCGGACCCTTAACTATGGCTACACCTTC. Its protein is CASSSYRTLNYGYTF.

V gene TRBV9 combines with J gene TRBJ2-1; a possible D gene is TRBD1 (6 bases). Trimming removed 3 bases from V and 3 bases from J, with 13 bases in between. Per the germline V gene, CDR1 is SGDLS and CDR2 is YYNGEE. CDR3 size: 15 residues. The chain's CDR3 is CASSGQGFGYNEQFF. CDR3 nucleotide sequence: TGTGCCAGCAGCGGGCAGGGGTTCGGCTACAATGAGCAGTTCTTC.

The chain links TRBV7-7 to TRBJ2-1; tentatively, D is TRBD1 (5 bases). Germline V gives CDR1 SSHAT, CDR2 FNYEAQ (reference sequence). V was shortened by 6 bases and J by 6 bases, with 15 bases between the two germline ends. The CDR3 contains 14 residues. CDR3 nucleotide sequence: TGTGCCAGCAGTAAGGGCAGGGCTGGCAATGAGCAGTTCTTC. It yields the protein CASSKGRAGNEQFF.

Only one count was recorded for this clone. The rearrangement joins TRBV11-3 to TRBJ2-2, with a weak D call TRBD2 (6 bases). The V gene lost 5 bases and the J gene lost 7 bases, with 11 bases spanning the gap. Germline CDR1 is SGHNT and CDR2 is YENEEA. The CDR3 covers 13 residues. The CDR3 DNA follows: TGTGCCAGCAGCATACCGGGACTCGGGGAGCTGTTTTTT. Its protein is CASSIPGLGELFF. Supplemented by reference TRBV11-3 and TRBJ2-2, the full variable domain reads EAGVVQSPRYKIIEKKQPVAFWCNPISGHNTLYWYLQNLGQGPELLIRYENEEAVDDSQLPKDRFSAERLKGVDSTLKIQPAELGDSAVYLCASSIPGLGELFFGEGSRLTVL.

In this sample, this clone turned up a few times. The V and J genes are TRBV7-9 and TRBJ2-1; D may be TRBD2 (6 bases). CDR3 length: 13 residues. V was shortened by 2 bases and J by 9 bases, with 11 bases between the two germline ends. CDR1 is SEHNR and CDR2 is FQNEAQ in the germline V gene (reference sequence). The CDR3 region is CASSLKGGGEQFF. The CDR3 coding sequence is TGTGCCAGCAGCTTAAAGGGAGGTGGTGAGCAGTTCTTC.

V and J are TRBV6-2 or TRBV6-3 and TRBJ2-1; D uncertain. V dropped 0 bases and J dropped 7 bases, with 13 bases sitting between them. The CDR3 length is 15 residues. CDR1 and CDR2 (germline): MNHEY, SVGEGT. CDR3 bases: TGTGCCAGCAGTTACTCCCCCCACCTCGGGAATGAGCAGTTCTTC. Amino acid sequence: CASSYSPHLGNEQFF.

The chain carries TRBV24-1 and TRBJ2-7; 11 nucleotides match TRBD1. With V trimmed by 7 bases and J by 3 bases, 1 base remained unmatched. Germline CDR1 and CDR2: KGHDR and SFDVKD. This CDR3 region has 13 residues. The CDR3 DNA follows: TGTGCCACCAGCGGGACAGGGGGCTACGAGCAGTACTTC. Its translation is CATSGTGGYEQYF.

The CDR3 sequence: CASSARALPNEQFF. DNA for the CDR3: TGTGCCAGCAGTGCTCGGGCATTGCCAAATGAGCAGTTCTTC. The V call is TRBV2, the J call TRBJ2-1; D not resolved. Germline V gene data show CDR1 as SNHLY and CDR2 as FYNNEI. CDR3 length: 14 residues. The ends were cut back, 4 bases at V and 7 bases at J, with 14 bases in the middle.

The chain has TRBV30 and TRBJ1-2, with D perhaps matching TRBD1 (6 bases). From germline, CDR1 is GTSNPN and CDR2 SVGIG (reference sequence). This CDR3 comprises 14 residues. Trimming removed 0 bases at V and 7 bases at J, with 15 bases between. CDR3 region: CAWSVHRAGSGYTF. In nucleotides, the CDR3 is TGTGCCTGGAGTGTACACAGGGCAGGTAGTGGCTACACCTTC.

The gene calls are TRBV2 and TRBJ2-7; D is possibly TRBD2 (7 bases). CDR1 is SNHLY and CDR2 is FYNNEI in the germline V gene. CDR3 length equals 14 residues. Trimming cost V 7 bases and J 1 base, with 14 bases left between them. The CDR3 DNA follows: TGTGCCAGCACCGAGAGGGGGGGTTCCTACGAGCAGTACTTC. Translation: CASTERGGSYEQYF. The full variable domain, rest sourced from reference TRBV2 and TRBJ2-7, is EPEVTQTPSHQVTQMGQEVILRCVPISNHLYFYWYRQILGQKVEFLVSFYNNEISEKSEIFDDQFSVERPDGSNFTLKIRSTKLEDSAMYFCASTERGGSYEQYFGPGTRLTVT.

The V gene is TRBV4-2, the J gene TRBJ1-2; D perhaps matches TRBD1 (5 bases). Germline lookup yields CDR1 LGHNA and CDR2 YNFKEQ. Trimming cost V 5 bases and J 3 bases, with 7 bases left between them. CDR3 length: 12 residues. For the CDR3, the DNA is TGTGCCAGCAGCGTAGGGGACTATGGCTACACCTTC. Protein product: CASSVGDYGYTF.

CDR3 protein: CANRGAGGEQFF. The CDR3 bases are TGTGCCAACAGAGGGGCGGGAGGTGAGCAGTTCTTC. The J gene is TRBJ2-1, the V gene TRBV12-3 or TRBV12-4; 8 nucleotides match TRBD2. The CDR3 has 12 residues. V shed 10 bases and J 9 bases; nucleotides not matched to a gene: 8.